This entry concerns a single TCR beta chain. The antigen remains undetermined. The sample originates from a study of long-term antiretroviral therapy in people with HIV. Study-wide context: It was about a decade after the earliest samples that the 2015 immediate-ART recommendation appeared.

Study-wide results and limits: In HIV, the repertoires covered a tighter span of CDR3 lengths than in controls. The study found that diversity rose after ART but stayed below transplant donor controls. Clones that had undergone expansion before ART prevailed in the repertoire throughout all time points.

Samples were assayed with immunoSEQ v3.0 at survey level. TCRdb keeps only in-frame clones here, not all; method: immunoSEQ multiplex PCR. Among just over 20,000 clones listed, almost 85% were seen once. The starting material was unsorted PBMCs, obtained 0.5 years after starting antiretroviral therapy. The clonotype was recovered from a man between 18 and 29 years old with HIV.

The CDR3 loop reads CASSPGASNSQFF. The CDR3 DNA reads as TGTGCCAGCTCCCCCGGGGCCTCCAATTCGCAGTTCTTC. This chain connects TRBV18 to TRBJ2-1; D possibly uses TRBD1 or TRBD2 (5 bases each). The V gene's germline CDR1 is KGHSH and CDR2 LQKENI. The CDR3 length is 13 residues. V was shortened by 6 bases and J by 12 bases, with 18 bases between the two germline ends.